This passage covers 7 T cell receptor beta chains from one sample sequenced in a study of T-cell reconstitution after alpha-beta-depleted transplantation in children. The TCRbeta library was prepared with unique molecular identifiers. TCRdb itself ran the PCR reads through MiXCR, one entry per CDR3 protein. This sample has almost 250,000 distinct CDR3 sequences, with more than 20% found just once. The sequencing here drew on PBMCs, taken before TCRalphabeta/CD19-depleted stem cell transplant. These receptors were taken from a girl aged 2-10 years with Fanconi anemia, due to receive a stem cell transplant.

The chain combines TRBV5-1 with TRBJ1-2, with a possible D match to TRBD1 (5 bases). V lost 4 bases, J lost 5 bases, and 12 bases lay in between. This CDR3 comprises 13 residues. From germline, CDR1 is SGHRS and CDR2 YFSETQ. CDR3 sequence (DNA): TGCGCCAGCAGCCCGGGGGGGGATTATGGCTACACCTTC. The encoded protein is CASSPGGDYGYTF. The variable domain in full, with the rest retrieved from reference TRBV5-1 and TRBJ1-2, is KAGVTQTPRYLIKTRGQQVTLSCSPISGHRSVSWYQQTPGQGLQFLFEYFSETQRNKGNFPGRFSGRQFSNSRSEMNVSTLELGDSALYLCASSPGGDYGYTFGSGTRLTVV.

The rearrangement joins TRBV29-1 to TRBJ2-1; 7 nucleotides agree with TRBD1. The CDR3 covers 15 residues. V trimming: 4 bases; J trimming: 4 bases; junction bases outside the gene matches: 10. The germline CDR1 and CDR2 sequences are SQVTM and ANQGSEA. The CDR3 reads CSVGPDRVWYNEQFF. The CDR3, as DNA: TGCAGCGTTGGCCCAGACAGGGTTTGGTACAATGAGCAGTTCTTC.

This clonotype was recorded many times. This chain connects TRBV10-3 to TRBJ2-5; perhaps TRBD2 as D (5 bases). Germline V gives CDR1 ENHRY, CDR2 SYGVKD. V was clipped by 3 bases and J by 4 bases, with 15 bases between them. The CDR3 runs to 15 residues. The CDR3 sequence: CAISDIARRGETQYF. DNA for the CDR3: TGTGCCATCAGTGATATAGCCCGACGGGGAGAGACCCAGTACTTC.

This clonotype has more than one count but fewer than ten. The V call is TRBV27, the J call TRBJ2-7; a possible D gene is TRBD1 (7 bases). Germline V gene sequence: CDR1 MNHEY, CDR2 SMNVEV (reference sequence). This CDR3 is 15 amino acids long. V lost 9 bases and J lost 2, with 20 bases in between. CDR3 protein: CASAYRGTDPYEQYF. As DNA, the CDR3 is TGTGCCAGTGCATACCGCGGGACAGATCCCTACGAGCAGTACTTC.

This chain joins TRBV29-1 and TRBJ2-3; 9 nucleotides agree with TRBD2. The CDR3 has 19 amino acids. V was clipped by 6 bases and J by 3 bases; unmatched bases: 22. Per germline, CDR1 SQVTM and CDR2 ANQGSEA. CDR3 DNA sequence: TGCAGCGTGTTCGGGGGTGTAATAGCGGGAGCCCGCCCTACAGATACGCAGTATTTT. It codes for CSVFGGVIAGARPTDTQYF.

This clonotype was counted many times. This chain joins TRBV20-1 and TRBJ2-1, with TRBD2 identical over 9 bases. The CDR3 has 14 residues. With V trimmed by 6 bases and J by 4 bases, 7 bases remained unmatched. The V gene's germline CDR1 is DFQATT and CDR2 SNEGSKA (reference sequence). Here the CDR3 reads CSAWLAGGYNEQFF. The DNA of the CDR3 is TGCAGTGCCTGGCTCGCGGGGGGGTACAATGAGCAGTTCTTC.

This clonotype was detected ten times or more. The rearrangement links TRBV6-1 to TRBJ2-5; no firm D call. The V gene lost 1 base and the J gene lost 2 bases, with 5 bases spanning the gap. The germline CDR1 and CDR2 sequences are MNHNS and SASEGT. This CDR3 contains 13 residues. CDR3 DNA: TGTGCCAGCAGTGAAGGGATACAAGAGACCCAGTACTTC. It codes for CASSEGIQETQYF.